This T cell receptor beta chain was captured by sequencing in a study of blood T cell repertoires in COVID-19. In the study overall: COVID-19 samples, acute and convalescent, were from the United States, Italy and Spain. Sample material is recorded as cDNA or gDNA derived from T cells, B-cell-depleted T cells, or PBMCs.

In the study's own analysis: Reference gene primer amplification gave nucleated cell count estimates. The protocol was immunoSEQ multiplex PCR, while the TCRdb copy is restricted to in-frame clones and leaves out a portion. V and J calls and clone size are given by that table; D and trimming were obtained from the DNA. The sample has just under 55,000 clones; 80% to 85% are singletons. CDR1 MDHEN and CDR2 SYDVKM come from the germline V gene. The length of the CDR3 is 13 residues. Trimming took off 6 bases at V and 4 bases at J, with 10 bases between the two ends. The chain links TRBV28 to TRBJ1-5, with D possibly matching TRBD1 (5 bases). Input material: peripheral blood. The origin of this receptor is a woman aged 60-75 years with acute or convalescent COVID-19. The CDR3 DNA sequence: TGTGCCAGCAGGCTGGGACTGAATCAGCCCCAGCATTTT. It codes for CASRLGLNQPQHF.